This is a list of T cell receptor beta chains from one sample in a study of CD8+ T cells in alopecia areata. The data were produced by immunoSEQ multiplex PCR, yet TCRdb's version contains in-frame clones alone and is incomplete. The sample holds over 150,000 clones, approximately 60% seen once. The sample in question was CD4+ T cells sorted from blood, obtained at week 4, from a patient treated with tofacitinib. Receptor source: a human donor with alopecia areata. Both conserved end residues are part of each CDR3. The order of the fields is CDR3 protein, CDR3 DNA, V gene, D gene, clone size, J gene. D genes are given only for firm matches. Not every row has a clone size; where given, it reads once, few, many or a size class.

CASSEPPRWGTETQYF | TGTGCCAGCAGCGAACCCCCAAGGTGGGGTACGGAGACCCAGTACTTC | TRBV7-9 | NA | NA | TRBJ2-5
CASSSWSTGADGYTF | TGTGCCAGCAGTTCGTGGTCGACAGGGGCGGATGGCTACACCTTC | TRBV27 | TRBD1 | NA | TRBJ1-2
CSVDRGLINEQFF | TGCAGCGTGGACAGGGGATTGATCAATGAGCAGTTCTTC | TRBV29-1 | TRBD1 | NA | TRBJ2-1
CATAQGRTELFF | TGTGCCACGGCGCAGGGGAGGACGGAGCTGTTTTTT | TRBV15 | NA | NA | TRBJ2-2
CASSLDSGSQPQHF | TGTGCCAGCAGTTTGGACAGCGGTAGCCAGCCCCAGCATTTT | TRBV27 | NA | many | TRBJ1-5
CASRSGGIIRTGELFF | TGTGCCAGCAGGTCCGGGGGCATAATAAGGACCGGGGAGCTGTTTTTT | TRBV28 | NA | NA | TRBJ2-2
CASNPQHNEQFF | TGTGCCAGCAATCCCCAGCACAATGAGCAGTTCTTC | TRBV6-1 | NA | NA | TRBJ2-1
CAWSFASGGVRVNEQFF | TGTGCCTGGAGTTTCGCTAGCGGGGGGGTCAGGGTGAATGAGCAGTTCTTC | TRBV30 | TRBD2 | NA | TRBJ2-1
CAWSFDSNTEAFF | TGTGCCTGGAGTTTTGATTCGAACACTGAAGCTTTCTTT | TRBV30 | NA | NA | TRBJ1-1
CASSLMGLAGTDTQYF | TGTGCCAGCAGCTTAATGGGACTAGCGGGCACAGATACGCAGTATTTT | TRBV7-3 | TRBD2 | few | TRBJ2-3
CSVRQDEKLFF | TGCAGCGTCAGACAGGATGAAAAACTGTTTTTT | TRBV29-1 | NA | NA | TRBJ1-4
CAWSGQTNQPQHF | TGTGCCTGGAGTGGACAGACCAATCAGCCCCAGCATTTT | TRBV30 | NA | NA | TRBJ1-5
CASSQYCQGAIYEQYF | TGCGCCAGCAGTCAATACTGTCAGGGGGCCATCTACGAGCAGTACTTC | TRBV23-1 | TRBD1 | NA | TRBJ2-7
CASSVAAGGPKTQYF | TGTGCCAGCAGCGTAGCAGCGGGAGGGCCGAAGACCCAGTACTTC | TRBV9 | TRBD2 | NA | TRBJ2-5
CASSLDIGRTYEQYF | TGTGCCAGCAGCTTAGATATCGGGAGGACCTACGAGCAGTACTTC | TRBV7-8 | TRBD2 | NA | TRBJ2-7
CSVVQTGAGTEAFF | TGCAGCGTTGTACAGACAGGGGCGGGCACTGAAGCTTTCTTT | TRBV29-1 | TRBD1 | few | TRBJ1-1
CSVVDRATYNEQFF | TGCAGCGTTGTGGACAGGGCCACCTACAATGAGCAGTTCTTC | TRBV29-1 | TRBD1 | few | TRBJ2-1
CASGRSSGANVLTF | TGTGCCAGCGGACGGAGCTCTGGGGCCAACGTCCTGACTTTC | TRBV28 | NA | few | TRBJ2-6
CASSLRGEKLFF | TGTGCCAGCTCCCTACGAGGCGAAAAACTGTTTTTT | TRBV18 | NA | medium-sized | TRBJ1-4
CSVEGQGAGANVLTF | TGCAGCGTTGAAGGTCAGGGGGCTGGGGCCAACGTCCTGACTTTC | TRBV29-1 | TRBD1 | NA | TRBJ2-6
CACGGSSNTEAFF | TGTGCCTGCGGAGGGAGTTCAAACACTGAAGCTTTCTTT | TRBV7-9 | NA | NA | TRBJ1-1
CASRNAGQYEQYF | TGTGCCAGCAGGAACGCGGGGCAGTACGAGCAGTACTTC | TRBV27 | NA | NA | TRBJ2-7